This T cell receptor beta chain was recovered during a study of blood T cells in healthy people across ages (dated by TCRdb to the mid-2010s). Turning to the overall study: Template switching captured roughly one uniquely barcoded TCR beta cDNA molecule per two T cells in model experiments. Using deep sequencing normalized with unique cDNA molecular identifiers, the study measured how TCR beta repertoire diversity changes with age. The donors were split into four age groups: young (average around 16 years), middle-aged (about 40), aged (approximately 59) and long-lived (about 74). Donors of different ages were randomly distributed across sequencing lanes to avoid experimental bias. For two donors (one aged 18 to 29 and one aged 80 or older), the study analyzed two additional independent replicas of 1 million unique cDNA reads from the same blood draw.

Spanning cysteine to phenylalanine, the CDR3 consists of 12 amino acids. The only DNA kept is the CDR3, 36 bases in frame from the first base. From the germline V gene (reference sequence), CDR1 is DFQATT and CDR2 is SNEGSKA. V is shortened by 5 bases, J by 1 base, and the region joining them spans 7 bases. About this clonotype: No antigen is known for it. No qualities accompany the bases; no much larger clone lies one base away.

Results and caveats for the whole study, not just this receptor: The percentage of naive T cells measured by flow cytometry correlated strongly with observed TCR beta diversity. Bulk unsorted PBMC profiling prevented conclusive comparison of naive and antigen-experienced compartments. Estimates of total diversity based on one million sequenced T cells were regarded as lower bounds and as underestimates. Because donor CMV infection status was unknown, age-related changes in expanded clonotypes were potentially confounded. Compared with the aged group, more naive CD4+ T cells, fewer expanded clones and increased TCR diversity were shown by the long-lived group, suggesting age selection. Observed TCR beta diversity per million T cells fell roughly linearly with age, and a significant reduction was already apparent by age about 38.

The donors were roughly 38 Caucasian individuals from Russia, aged roughly 6 to 90 years, who were systemically healthy. Each donor gave ten milliliters of peripheral blood, drawn into EDTA-treated Vacutainer tubes. Ficoll-Paque density-gradient centrifugation was used to isolate PBMCs, with at least 7 million per sample. Total RNA, at least 6 micrograms per sample, was extracted from PBMCs with Trizol reagent. For every donor, an aliquot of PBMCs went through flow cytometry to measure the percentages of naive CD45RAhigh/CD27high T cells. The method behind the library was 5' RACE. These reads were obtained on an Illumina HiSeq 2500. A second PCR of about 6 to 11 cycles was performed with a sample-barcoded 5' primer and a J-beta primer mix. A template-switch 5' adaptor carrying 12 random nucleotides introduced a unique molecular identifier onto each TCR beta cDNA molecule. At least 2.5 million CDR3-containing paired-end reads were obtained from each sample. The Mint cDNA synthesis kit, primed by a TRBC-specific oligonucleotide, was used to synthesize first-strand cDNA from all RNA. All cDNA was treated with uracil-DNA glycosylase and then went through a first 18-cycle PCR with the universal primers M1SS and BC2_uni_R. On the authors' methods: For normalization, 1 million high-quality reads were randomly selected from each sample, with every read carrying a distinct molecular identifier. Instead of being binned into consensus sequences, reads with shared molecular identifiers were discarded. MiTCR, run with a Q25 quality threshold and the strictest error-elimination algorithm, handled CDR3 identification, clonotype clustering and error correction. A nonparametric unseen species model using Euler transformation provided a lower-bound estimate of total TCR beta diversity. The public reads were reprocessed in TCRdb via fastp at Q25 and MiXCR, keeping in-frame beta chains. Each CDR3 protein gets just one entry, which takes the most common genes and DNA from the rows behind it. None of the V and J calls come from the authors' own analysis; TCRdb made them. The sample table records over 1,200,000 distinct CDR3 sequences; around 59% of these occur just once. The ten largest make up roughly 6.3% of the sample.

The chain is assembled from TRBV20-1 and TRBJ2-3, with the identity of the D gene unclear. Sequenced: blood. This sequence originates from a young man in good health. CDR3 reads: CSAEDGTDTQYF. Read as DNA, the sequence is TGCAGTGCTGAAGACGGCACAGATACGCAGTATTTT.